Listed below are T cell receptor beta chains from one sample, sequenced in a study of blood T cell repertoires in COVID-19. Profiled with immunoSEQ multiplex PCR; TCRdb holds only in-frame clones, not every one. The data contain 200,000 to 300,000 clones, roughly 81% of them seen just once; the ten biggest clones take up 6.5% to 8.5%. The sample taken for sequencing was peripheral blood. The receptors stem from a woman older than 75 with COVID-19, enrolled during active disease. CDR3s include the opening cysteine and the closing phenylalanine or tryptophan.

>TRBV25-1
CASSAPGLAGYNEQFF
>TRBV21-1
CASTSGSGYTF
>TRBV30
CAWSVLIGSGNTIYF
>TRBV19
CASSPRSQATNTEAFF
>TRBV6-6
CASKLLPGQVNQPQHF
>TRBV7-2
CASRGGDRDYNEQFF
>TRBV11-1
CASSFSSGLYEQYF
>TRBV2
CASSESSEGVNGVEQYF
>TRBV29-1
CSVVTGSYEQYF
>TRBV18
CASSPTLGRLSSYEQYF
>TRBV10-3
CAIAPSGGGTEAFF
>TRBV6-4
CASIGDRGSGYGYTF
>TRBV5-1
CASSLEEAARKGYTF
>TRBV24-1
CATGRGSLNTGELFF
>TRBV2
CASKLSGTNYGYTF
>TRBV7-2
CASSSTGGAGSNQPQHF
>TRBV5-1
CASSRTATSGNTIYF
>TRBV7-8
CASSKPSGLARTYNEQFF
>TRBV5-1
CASSLTVLEDTEAFF
>TRBV5-1
CASRGGLETQYF
>TRBV5-1
CASSTGGNTEAFF
>TRBV3-1/TRBV3-2
CASSRTLSSTDTQYF
>TRBV7-9
CASSRKNMNTEAFF
>TRBV4-3
CASSQDRGSYNEQFF
>TRBV12-5
CASGPGLAGGPQYF
>TRBV11-3
CASRQTGFGNTIYF
>TRBV11-2
CASSLRGRGVYNEQFF
>TRBV7-2
CASSLASGVAGELFF
>TRBV5-5
CASSLWGDSGYTF
>TRBV4-1
CASSPRVLAGGGIQYF
>TRBV11-2
CASSFTVGTGSPEQYF
>TRBV5-1
CASSGGSAGNTIYF
>TRBV4-3
CASSQPTGPNTEAFF
>TRBV4-2
CASSQEQGTNNQPQHF
>TRBV7-2
CASSLDSRSGELFF
>TRBV5-4
CASSLGASGYTF
>TRBV7-8
CASSLGRRGMNTEAFF
>TRBV7-2
CASSSQWSNQPQHF
>TRBV6-6
CASSRTGGSDTQYF
>TRBV3-1/TRBV3-2
CASSQDRAGLGNTIYF
>TRBV7-2
CASSSGLPFIDTQYF
>TRBV29-1
CSVTRDSSNTGELFF
>TRBV7-3
CASSASVNTEAFF
>TRBV10-1
CASSPGQGGNEQFF
>TRBV30
CAWKAGRNTGELFF
>TRBV7-2
CASSQVIGDTQYF
>TRBV18
CASSPPGVFTDSGNTIYF
>TRBV5-4
CASSQEGPRKKLFF
>TRBV9
CASGYYRDRGNSPLHF
>TRBV27
CASSSLGGGTDTQYF
>TRBV7-2
CASSLAWGDPRGNTIYF
>TRBV4-1
CASSRLPAGGGELFF
>TRBV7-7
CASSSDLQETQYF